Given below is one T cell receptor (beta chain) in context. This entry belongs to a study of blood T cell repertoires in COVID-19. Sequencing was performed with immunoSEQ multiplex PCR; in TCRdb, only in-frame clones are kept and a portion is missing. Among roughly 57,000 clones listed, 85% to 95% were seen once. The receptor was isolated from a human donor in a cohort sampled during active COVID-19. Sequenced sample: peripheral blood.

Written as DNA, the CDR3 is TGTGCCACCAGTGAAGGACTAGCGGGCGGGGAGCTGTTTTTT. Residues: CATSEGLAGGELFF. The J gene is TRBJ2-2, the V gene TRBV24-1; 11 positions match TRBD2. The CDR3 covers 14 residues. J was trimmed by 7 bases and V by 4 bases; bases with no gene match: 1. Germline V gene sequence: CDR1 KGHDR, CDR2 SFDVKD.